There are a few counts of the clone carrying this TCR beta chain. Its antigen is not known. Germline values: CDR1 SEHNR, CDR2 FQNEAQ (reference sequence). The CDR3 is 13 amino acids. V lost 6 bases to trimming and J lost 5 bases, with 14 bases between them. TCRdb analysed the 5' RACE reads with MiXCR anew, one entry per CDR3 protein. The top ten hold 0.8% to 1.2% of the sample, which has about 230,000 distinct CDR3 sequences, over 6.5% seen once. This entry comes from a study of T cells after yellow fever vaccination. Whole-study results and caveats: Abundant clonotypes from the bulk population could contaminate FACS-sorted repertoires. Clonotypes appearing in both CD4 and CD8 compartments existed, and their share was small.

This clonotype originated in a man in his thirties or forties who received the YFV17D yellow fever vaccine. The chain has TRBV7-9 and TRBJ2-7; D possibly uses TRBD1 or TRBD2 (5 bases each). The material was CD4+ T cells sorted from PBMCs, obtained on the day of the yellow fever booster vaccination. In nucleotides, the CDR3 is TGTGCCAGCAGTCCCGAGGGGAACAACGAGCAGTACTTC. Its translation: CASSPEGNNEQYF.